The 23 T cell receptor beta chains in this list originate from one sample, sequenced in a study of blood T cell repertoires in COVID-19 (TCRdb year 2020). Libraries were constructed by the immunoSEQ multiplex PCR assay. TCRdb obtained this table from immuneACCESS and retained in-frame rearrangements with V and J assigned. These tables miss some clones; where compared with another copy, unresolved V genes account for less than half of the shortfall, and the remainder is unexplained. Across this sample there are 250,000 to 300,000 clones, with roughly 79% seen only once. Clones ranked in the top ten supply about 2.9% of the sample. The specimen was peripheral blood. These receptors all stem from a woman aged 55-69 years with active or convalescent COVID-19.

The chain joins TRBV3-1 (or the pseudogene TRBV3-2) to TRBJ2-6; D possibly corresponds to TRBD1 (5 bases). V gave up 5 bases and J gave up 0 bases, with 8 bases separating them. The CDR3 runs to 15 residues. The germline gives CDR1 LGHDT, CDR2 YNNKEL (reference sequence). For the CDR3, the DNA is TGTGCCAGCAGCACTACAGGCTCTGGGGCCAACGTCCTGACTTTC. Amino acids: CASSTTGSGANVLTF.

The chain combines TRBV6-5 with TRBJ1-2; weak D call: TRBD1 (5 bases). Trimming took 6 bases from V and 2 from J, leaving 13 bases between them. This CDR3 region has 14 residues. The germline V gene encodes CDR1 MNHEY and CDR2 SVGAGI. The CDR3 reads CASRGGALNYGYTF. CDR3 DNA: TGTGCCAGCAGGGGAGGGGCCCTAAACTATGGCTACACCTTC.

This sequence joins TRBV12-2 and TRBJ1-2; TRBD1 is the table's D call, not checked against the DNA. TRBV12-2 is given as a pseudogene. The CDR3 has 14 amino acids. The CDR3, as DNA: TGTGCAAGTCGCTTACCCACAGGCGACTATGGCTACACCTTC. It codes for CASRLPTGDYGYTF.

This rearrangement joins TRBV4-2 to TRBJ2-7; 8 bases line up with TRBD1. Trimming removed 4 bases from V and 0 bases from J; junction bases left unmatched: 5. The CDR3 is 15 amino acids. Germline CDR1 and CDR2: LGHNA and YNFKEQ. Written as DNA, the CDR3 is TGTGCCAGCAGCCGGACAGGGCTCCCCTCCTACGAGCAGTACTTC. Protein sequence: CASSRTGLPSYEQYF.

As for this clone: The same CDR3 also results from other DNA sequences found in this sample. The rearrangement links TRBV9 to TRBJ1-5, with 7 positions matching TRBD1. With 0 bases clipped from V and 1 base from J, the junction kept 1 base outside the gene matches. Germline-derived CDR1 and CDR2 are SGDLS and YYNGEE. CDR3 size: 15 residues. The CDR3 loop reads CASSVAGGSNQPQHF. CDR3 in DNA: TGTGCCAGCAGCGTAGCAGGGGGGAGCAATCAGCCCCAGCATTTT.

The gene calls are TRBV18 and TRBJ2-3; D not resolved. The CDR3 spans 14 residues. The germline gives CDR1 KGHSH, CDR2 LQKENI. V was clipped by 5 bases and J by 4 bases, with 13 bases between them. CDR3: CASSFETEADTQYF. In DNA form, the CDR3 reads TGTGCCAGCTCATTCGAGACCGAGGCAGATACGCAGTATTTT.

This clone was recorded once. The chain employs TRBV12-5 and TRBJ1-4; 12 bases match TRBD1. The V gene end was trimmed by 4 bases and the J gene end by 0 bases; junction bases not matched to a gene: 18. This CDR3 spans 22 amino acids. Germline CDR1 LGHNT, CDR2 FRNRAP. This chain's CDR3 is CASGSLLGTGGFAPSTNEKLFF. The DNA of the CDR3 is TGTGCTAGTGGTTCCCTTTTAGGGACAGGGGGCTTTGCACCCTCAACTAATGAAAAACTGTTTTTT. Full variable domain (rest looked up from reference TRBV12-5 and TRBJ1-4): DARVTQTPRHKVTEMGQEVTMRCQPILGHNTVFWYRQTMMQGLELLAYFRNRAPLDDSGMPKDRFSAEMPDATLATLKIQPSEPRDSAVYFCASGSLLGTGGFAPSTNEKLFFGSGTQLSVL.

This chain uses TRBV10-3 with TRBJ2-7; 8 bases are shared with TRBD1. The CDR3 is 14 residues long. Per the germline V gene, CDR1 is ENHRY and CDR2 is SYGVKD. V shed 2 bases and J 2 bases; nucleotides not matched to a gene: 2. The CDR3 DNA reads as TGTGCCATCAGTGAGCTGACAGGGGCCTACGAGCAGTACTTC. It specifies CAISELTGAYEQYF.

V is TRBV2 and J is TRBJ2-2; 9 bases are shared with TRBD1. This CDR3 is built from 17 residues. CDR1 is SNHLY, CDR2 FYNNEI, per germline. V dropped 6 bases and J dropped 5; count of bases not matched to a gene: 13. DNA of the CDR3: TGTGCCAGCAGAGATCTCCCGGGACAGGGAGGTACCGGGGAGCTGTTTTTT. Protein sequence: CASRDLPGQGGTGELFF.

The chain recombines TRBV5-4 with TRBJ2-1, with 9 bases fitting TRBD1. The trim removed 5 bases at V and 4 bases at J, leaving 10 bases unmatched. This CDR3 region has 16 residues. The germline V gene encodes CDR1 SGHNT and CDR2 YYREEE (reference sequence). The CDR3 DNA follows: TGTGCCAGCAGAGACCCCACAGGGGGCTCGTACAATGAGCAGTTCTTC. Translating gives CASRDPTGGSYNEQFF.

This chain joins TRBV5-3 and TRBJ2-2; D is undetermined. TRBV5-3 is an ORF; its function is uncertain. V gave up 1 base and J gave up 7 bases, with 8 bases separating them. The CDR3 loop spans 13 amino acids. The CDR3 DNA reads TGTGCCAGAAGCTTGCTAAGAGGCGGGGAGCTGTTTTTT. Translating it yields CARSLLRGGELFF.

This clone turned up a few times. The V and J genes are TRBV27 and TRBJ2-1; 7 positions agree with TRBD1. The CDR3 runs to 14 residues. The germline V gene encodes CDR1 MNHEY and CDR2 SMNVEV (reference sequence). The V segment lost 5 bases and the J segment 4 bases; nucleotides outside the gene matches: 5. CDR3 in amino acids: CASSPSGQYNEQFF. CDR3 DNA sequence: TGTGCCAGCAGTCCCTCGGGACAGTACAATGAGCAGTTCTTC.

V and J are TRBV7-9 and TRBJ1-2; 7 nucleotides agree with TRBD1. Trimming cost V 1 base and J 8 bases; bases outside gene matches: 4. Per the germline V gene, CDR1 is SEHNR and CDR2 is FQNEAQ (reference sequence). This CDR3 contains 13 residues. CDR3 bases: TGTGCCAGCAGCTTAGGTACAGGGGACGGCTACACCTTC. Translation: CASSLGTGDGYTF.

J is TRBJ1-4 and V is TRBV4-1, with 7 bases aligning to TRBD1. Unmatched junction bases numbered 7, after V lost 4 bases and J lost 5 bases. This CDR3 has 15 residues. CDR1 is MGHRA and CDR2 is YSYEKL in the germline V gene. The CDR3, as DNA: TGCGCCAGCAGCCCCGGGGACAGTTTCAATGAAAAACTGTTTTTT. It translates to CASSPGDSFNEKLFF.

J is TRBJ1-2 and V is TRBV6-1; TRBD1 matches 7 bases. Looked up from germline, CDR1 is MNHNS and CDR2 is SASEGT. CDR3 length: 16 amino acids. Trimming removed 3 bases from V and 0 bases from J; junction bases left unmatched: 7. CDR3 protein: CASSDGDRVPNYGYTF. The CDR3 bases are TGTGCCAGCAGTGACGGTGACAGGGTACCTAACTATGGCTACACCTTC.

This clone has only a few counts. The chain combines TRBV5-1 with TRBJ1-2; TRBD1 is a possible D gene (6 bases). V lost 4 bases and J lost 2, with 12 bases in between. The CDR3 runs 14 residues. The germline CDR1 and CDR2 sequences are SGHRS and YFSETQ. This CDR3 reads CASSTRTANYGYTF. In DNA form, the CDR3 reads TGCGCCAGCAGCACCAGGACAGCAAACTATGGCTACACCTTC.

This chain links TRBV6-5 with TRBJ2-7; 7 bases match TRBD2. Germline V gene data show CDR1 as MNHEY and CDR2 as SVGAGI. The CDR3 is 15 amino acids. With V trimmed by 0 bases and J by 4 bases, 6 bases remained unmatched. Written as DNA, the CDR3 is TGTGCCAGCAGTTACTCGGGCGGGGGTTTTTACGAGCAGTACTTC. This codes for CASSYSGGGFYEQYF.

This chain's CDR3 is CASTLAGWNEQFF. Here the CDR3 DNA reads TGTGCCAGCACGTTAGCGGGGTGGAATGAGCAGTTCTTC. The rearrangement links TRBV2 to TRBJ2-1; 8 bases align to TRBD2. Looked up from germline, CDR1 is SNHLY and CDR2 is FYNNEI. V lost 7 bases and J lost 7; bases outside the gene matches: 6. This CDR3 region has 13 residues.

In its sample, this clone was seen a few times. V and J are TRBV9 and TRBJ2-7; 8 bases align to TRBD1. V lost 2 bases and J lost 4; bases outside the gene matches: 5. The CDR3 contains 14 residues. CDR1 and CDR2 from the germline V gene are SGDLS and YYNGEE. CDR3 protein: CASSVGQGGYEQYF. CDR3 bases: TGTGCCAGCAGCGTCGGACAGGGAGGTTACGAGCAGTACTTC.

This clone was detected only once. V is TRBV4-1 and J is TRBJ2-1, with D possibly being TRBD2 (5 bases). CDR1 and CDR2 from the germline V gene are MGHRA and YSYEKL. Trimming shortened V by 4 bases and J by 4 bases, and 17 bases separated the two germline ends. The CDR3 runs to 16 residues. CDR3 loop: CASSLRWGEEYNEQFF. The CDR3 coding sequence is TGCGCCAGCAGCCTGAGGTGGGGAGAGGAGTACAATGAGCAGTTCTTC.

This chain uses TRBV6-2 or TRBV6-3 with TRBJ2-7; D is uncertain. The CDR3 runs 13 residues. Per the germline V gene, CDR1 is MNHEY and CDR2 is SVGEGT. V lost 5 bases to trimming and J lost 0 bases, with 8 bases between them. The CDR3 region is CASSASYSYEQYF. The DNA of the CDR3 is TGTGCCAGCAGTGCCTCCTACTCCTACGAGCAGTACTTC.

The CDR3 bases are TGTGCCAGCAGCCCTAGTCTCAGGGACTCCACTGAAGCTTTCTTT. This encodes CASSPSLRDSTEAFF. V is TRBV7-8 and J is TRBJ1-1, with TRBD1 as a possible D gene (5 bases). Between the trimmed V and J ends, which lost 5 bases and 4 bases, there was a span of 17 bases. This CDR3 comprises 15 residues. Germline V CDR1 and CDR2: SGHVS, FQNEAQ.

The chain carries TRBV11-3 and TRBJ1-1; D not certain. CDR3 length: 13 residues. Trimming removed 1 base from V and 3 bases from J, with 6 bases in between. CDR1 is SGHNT, CDR2 YENEEA, per germline. The CDR3 reads CASSLAGDTEAFF. The CDR3 nucleotides are TGTGCCAGCAGCTTAGCCGGGGACACTGAAGCTTTCTTT.